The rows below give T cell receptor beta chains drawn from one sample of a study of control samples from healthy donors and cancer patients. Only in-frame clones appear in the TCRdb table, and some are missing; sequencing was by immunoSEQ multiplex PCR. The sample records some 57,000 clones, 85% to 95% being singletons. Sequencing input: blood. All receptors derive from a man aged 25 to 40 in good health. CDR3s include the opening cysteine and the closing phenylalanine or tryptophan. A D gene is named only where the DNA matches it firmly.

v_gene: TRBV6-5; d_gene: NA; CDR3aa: CASSYAYKGDEQYF
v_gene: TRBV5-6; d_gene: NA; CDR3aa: CASSFATDTQYF
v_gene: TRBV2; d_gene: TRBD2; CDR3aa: CASSGHSGTTGELFF
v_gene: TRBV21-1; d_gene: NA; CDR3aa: CASSKGTTYNEQFF
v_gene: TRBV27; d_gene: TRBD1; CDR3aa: CASSRLSQGVFYNEQFF
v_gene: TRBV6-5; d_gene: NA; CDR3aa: CASRVGPGELFF
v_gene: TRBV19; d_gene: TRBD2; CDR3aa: CASSTSGLAVQSTDTQYF
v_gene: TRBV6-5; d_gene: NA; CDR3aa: CASSPGEETQYF
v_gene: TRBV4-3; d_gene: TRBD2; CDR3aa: CASSQGPGGTTDTQYF
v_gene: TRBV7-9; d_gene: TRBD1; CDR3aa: CASSKTGGSEAFF
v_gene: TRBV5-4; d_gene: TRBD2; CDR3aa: CASSLTSGTYEQYF
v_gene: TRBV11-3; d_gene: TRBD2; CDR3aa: CASSLAGGLSYNEQFF
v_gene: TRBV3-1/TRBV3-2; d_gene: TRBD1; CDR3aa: CASSQADRANTEAFF
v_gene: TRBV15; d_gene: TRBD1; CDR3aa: CATSRDFGTGDEKLFF
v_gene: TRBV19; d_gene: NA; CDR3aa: CASSMKNTGELFF
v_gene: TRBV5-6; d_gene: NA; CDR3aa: CASSPTLAGPGNTIYF
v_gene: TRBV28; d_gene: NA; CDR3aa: CASSGDLRAEQYF
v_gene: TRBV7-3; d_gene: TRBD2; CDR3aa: CASSARTSGNDEQFF
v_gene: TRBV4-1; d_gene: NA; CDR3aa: CASSQVGGGVLGTEAFF
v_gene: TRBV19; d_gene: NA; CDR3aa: CASSIDQRTRAEAFF
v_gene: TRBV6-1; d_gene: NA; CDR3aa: CASSDTDTQYF
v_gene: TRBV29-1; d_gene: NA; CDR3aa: CSTRRDLNTEAFF
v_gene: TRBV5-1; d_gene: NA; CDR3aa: CASSLEVGTTEAFF
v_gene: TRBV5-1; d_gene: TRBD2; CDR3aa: CASSANSGRAGTGELFF
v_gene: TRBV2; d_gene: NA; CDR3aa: CASSDSNYSNQPQHF
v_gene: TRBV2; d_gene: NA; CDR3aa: CASSEASHNQPQHF
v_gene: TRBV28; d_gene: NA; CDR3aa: CASRGRGFYNEQYF
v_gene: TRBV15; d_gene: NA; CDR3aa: CATSRDRESDTQYF
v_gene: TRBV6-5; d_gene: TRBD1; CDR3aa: CASSLQGSTEAFF
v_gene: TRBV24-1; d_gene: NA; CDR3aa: CATSDLQSGRLSAAYEQYF
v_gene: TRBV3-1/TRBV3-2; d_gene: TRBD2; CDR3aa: CASSQWRGGDEQYF
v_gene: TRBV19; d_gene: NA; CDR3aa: CASTEGRFWPQHF
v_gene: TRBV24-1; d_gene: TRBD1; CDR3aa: CATSDWGQTTGELFF
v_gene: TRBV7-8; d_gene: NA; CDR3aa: CASRRGEGQGEQYF
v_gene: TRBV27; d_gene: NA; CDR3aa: CASSLFTGELFF
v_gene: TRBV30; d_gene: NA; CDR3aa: CAWRRAGVPPAPNSPLHF
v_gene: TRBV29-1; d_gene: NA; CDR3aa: CSGNTYNEQFF
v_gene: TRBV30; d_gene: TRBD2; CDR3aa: CACGRLAAIFF
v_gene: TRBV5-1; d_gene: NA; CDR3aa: CASSLDGGNTEAFF
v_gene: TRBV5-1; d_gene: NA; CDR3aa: CASSLGFDGGYGYTF
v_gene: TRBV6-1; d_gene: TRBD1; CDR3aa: CASSDGQEGEKLFF
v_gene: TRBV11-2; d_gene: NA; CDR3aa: CASSLWGTEAFF
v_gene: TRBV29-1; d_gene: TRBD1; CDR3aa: CSVPTGVGETQYF
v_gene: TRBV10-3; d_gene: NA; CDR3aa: CAISESDRGSGELFF
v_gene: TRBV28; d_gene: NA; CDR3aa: CASSLQTTGQGTEAFF
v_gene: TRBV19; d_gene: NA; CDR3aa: CASSRRGGNEQFF